The next 4 T cell receptor beta chains were all read from a single sample in a study of blood T cells in healthy people across ages. Next came a second PCR, run for about 6 to 11 cycles, which used a sample-barcoded 5' primer along with a J-beta primer mix. TCRdb reprocessed the 5' RACE reads via MiXCR and lists one record per CDR3 protein. The data show around 850,000 distinct CDR3 sequences, with around 36% seen just once and over 10% held by the top ten. Specimen: blood. Receptors originate from a young man in good health.

This clonotype was picked up one time. A much larger clone lies a single base off, so this may be a read error. The chain employs TRBV5-5 and TRBJ2-7, with 9 bases matching TRBD1. Per the germline V gene, CDR1 is SGHKS and CDR2 is YYEKEE (reference sequence). V shed 0 bases, J shed 3 bases, and the junction held 4 bases outside the gene matches. CDR3 length equals 15 residues. Here the CDR3 DNA reads TGTGCCAGCAGCTTGGAAGTGGGACAGGGCTACGAGCAGTACTTC. Residues: CASSLEVGQGYEQYF.

This clonotype was recorded a few times. The CDR3 DNA sequence: TGTGCCAGCAGCCGCGCCGAGGGACAGGGTAACGAAGGCTACACCTTC. It encodes CASSRAEGQGNEGYTF. V and J are TRBV4-2 and TRBJ1-2, with TRBD1 matching over 9 bases. Trimming removed 4 bases from V and 8 bases from J; junction bases left unmatched: 14. There are 16 residues in the CDR3. The germline gives CDR1 LGHNA, CDR2 YNFKEQ.

With respect to this clonotype: Given a much more abundant clone one base away, this may be a read error. The chain recombines TRBV12-3 or TRBV12-4 with TRBJ1-2; possibly TRBD1 for D (6 bases). The V gene lost 6 bases and the J gene lost 3 bases, with 11 bases spanning the gap. The CDR3 is made up of 13 amino acids. CDR3 protein: CASSNYRDYGYTF. DNA of the CDR3: TGTGCCAGCAGCAACTACAGGGACTATGGCTACACCTTC.

The chain links TRBV28 to TRBJ2-7, with D possibly TRBD2 on 6 matching bases. CDR3 size: 14 residues. Looked up from germline, CDR1 is MDHEN and CDR2 is SYDVKM. V gave up 3 bases and J gave up 6 bases, with 15 bases separating them. The CDR3 nucleotides are TGTGCCAGCAGTTTGACCGAGGGGAGGTCCGAGCAGTACTTC. Translation gives CASSLTEGRSEQYF.